A single count supports the clone carrying this T cell receptor beta chain. This sample is part of a study of blood T cell repertoires in COVID-19. The length of the CDR3 is 14 residues. Losses at the gene ends were 6 bases for V and 3 bases for J; bases not matched to a gene: 6. The germline V gene encodes CDR1 LNHDA and CDR2 SQIVND (reference sequence). Repertoires were generated with immunoSEQ multiplex PCR, while TCRdb's copy carries only in-frame clones and drops some. This table holds fewer than 400,000 clones, about 87% found once. The sequencing input was peripheral blood. The TCR originated in a human donor in a cohort sampled during active COVID-19. The chain joins TRBV19 to TRBJ2-3; 7 nucleotides align to TRBD1. CDR3 region: CASRPTGITDTQYF. CDR3 coding DNA: TGTGCCAGTAGACCGACAGGGATAACAGATACGCAGTATTTT.